This T cell receptor beta chain was observed in a study of cytomegalovirus exposure and HLA in healthy donors. For the study at large: There were some 400 genotyped donors. Of these, 81% fell in the genetic ancestry cluster associated with self-reported Caucasian donors.

With 5 bases removed from V and 6 bases from J, the gap between germline ends came to 13 bases. The CDR3 totals 13 residues. Germline values: CDR1 LNHNV, CDR2 YYDKDF (reference sequence). Amplification used 60 Vbeta primers and 13 Jbeta primers. Profiled with immunoSEQ multiplex PCR; TCRdb holds only in-frame clones, not every one. The repertoire consists of 120,000 or so clones, with about 80% occurring once and the leading ten covering over 10%. A few counts support this clone. Antigen: not known. General study findings and limits: Across donors, most TCRs were seen rarely, yet some public ones were widespread. The study reported that TCR beta sequences accurately predicted HLA-A and HLA-B alleles in most subjects. In a later analysis, the majority of CMV-associated beta chains seemingly showed HLA restriction.

The sequencing input was PBMCs. The receptor was derived from a man aged 25 to 40 in good health and CMV-seropositive. V usage is TRBV15 and J usage is TRBJ1-2, with D perhaps matching TRBD1 (5 bases). The CDR3 nucleotides are TGTGCCACCAGCGTAGAGGACACCCATGGCTACACCTTC. Its protein is CATSVEDTHGYTF. Using reference TRBV15 and TRBJ1-2 for the parts outside the CDR3, the full variable domain is DAMVIQNPRYQVTQFGKPVTLSCSQTLNHNVMYWYQQKSSQAPKLLFHYYDKDFNNEADTPDNFQSRRPNTSFCFLDIRSPGLGDTAMYLCATSVEDTHGYTFGSGTRLTVV.